This T cell receptor (beta chain) stems from a study of identical twins. Study-wide points: Excess sharing by twins proved weaker in beta out-of-frame sequences.

The germline V gene encodes CDR1 KGHDR and CDR2 SFDVKD. The V and J ends lost 3 bases and 6 bases, in that order; junction bases with no gene match: 3. CDR3 length equals 16 residues. To note about this clonotype: The antigen remains undetermined.

Unique molecular identifiers were present on cDNA, and template switching added a universal primer site. TCRdb itself ran the 5' RACE reads through MiXCR, one entry per CDR3 protein. The sample has 500,000 or so distinct CDR3 sequences; around 14% are singletons. These records were also assigned to another study, of yellow fever vaccine responses in identical twins.

The TCR comes from a woman younger than 35 in good health. Material: CD4+ T cells sorted from blood. The chain has TRBV24-1 and TRBJ2-1, with 14 bases lining up with TRBD2. CDR3 loop: CATSDRGLAGVNEQFF. CDR3 DNA sequence: TGTGCCACCAGTGATAGGGGACTAGCGGGAGTCAATGAGCAGTTCTTC.